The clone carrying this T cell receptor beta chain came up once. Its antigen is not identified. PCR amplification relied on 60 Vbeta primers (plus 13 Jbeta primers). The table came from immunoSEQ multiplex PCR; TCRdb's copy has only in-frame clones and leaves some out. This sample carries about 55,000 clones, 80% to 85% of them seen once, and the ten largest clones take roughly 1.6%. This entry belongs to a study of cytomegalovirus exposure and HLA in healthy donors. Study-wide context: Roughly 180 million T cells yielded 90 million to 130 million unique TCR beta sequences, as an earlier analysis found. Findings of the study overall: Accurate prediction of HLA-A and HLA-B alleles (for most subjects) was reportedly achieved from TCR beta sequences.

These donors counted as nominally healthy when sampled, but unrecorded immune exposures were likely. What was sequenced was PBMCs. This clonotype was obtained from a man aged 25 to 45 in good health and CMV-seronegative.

For the CDR3, the DNA is TGTGCCAGCAGCTTAGCTGCCACGGGAACTGGAAACACCATATATTTT. This translates into CASSLAATGTGNTIYF. V is TRBV7-6 and J is TRBJ1-3; D is unresolved. V shed 0 bases and J shed 2 bases, with 11 bases lying between them. Germline loops: CDR1 SGHVS, CDR2 FNYEAQ. This CDR3 region has 16 residues.